This T cell receptor (beta chain) was recorded in a study of blood T cell repertoires in COVID-19. As for the study in general: From the United States, Italy and Spain came samples of acute and convalescent COVID-19. PBMCs, B-cell-depleted T cells, or T cells provided the cDNA or gDNA that made up the material.

The CDR3 is 16 amino acids. Germline CDR1 is SGHDT and CDR2 is YYEEEE. With 4 bases clipped from V and 0 bases from J, the junction kept 5 bases outside the gene matches. Original methodology: Researchers report that nucleated cell counts were estimated from reference gene primer amplification. TCRdb keeps only in-frame clones here, not all; method: immunoSEQ multiplex PCR. V, J and clone size are those of that table, while D and trimming were read from the DNA. This table has 95,000 to 130,000 clones, 70% to 85% appearing once. This clone was detected only a few times. The sample was peripheral blood. The chain carries TRBV5-6 and TRBJ1-4; 8 bases agree with TRBD1. The TCR sequence derives from a man in his sixties or seventies with active or convalescent COVID-19. CDR3 region: CASSIDRGATNEKLFF. CDR3 in DNA: TGTGCCAGCAGCATCGACAGGGGAGCAACTAATGAAAAACTGTTTTTT.